Below, 26 T cell receptor beta chains from the same sample are listed, as sequenced in a study of response to subunit inactivated influenza vaccine. MiXCR, applied by TCRdb to the RT-PCR reads, yields one record per CDR3 protein. Altogether 650,000 to 850,000 distinct CDR3 sequences are present, about 15% being singletons, with the ten largest covering approximately 6.5%. This material consisted of PBMCs from blood, taken 14 days before vaccination. The receptor source for this set is a man aged 45-60 years who received an inactivated influenza vaccine.

The chain has TRBV5-1 and TRBJ2-7, with D tentatively TRBD1 (6 bases). Germline CDR1 reads SGHRS; CDR2 reads YFSETQ. Trimming stripped 4 bases from V and 1 base from J, with 12 bases between. The CDR3 runs 14 residues. CDR3: CASSEKDSSYEQYF. DNA of the CDR3: TGCGCCAGCAGCGAAAAGGACAGTTCCTACGAGCAGTACTTC.

This clonotype was counted between two and nine times. V usage is TRBV7-9 and J usage is TRBJ1-5, with a tentative D call TRBD1 (6 bases). V was trimmed by 3 bases and J by 7 bases, leaving 19 bases between them. The CDR3 consists of 16 residues. CDR1 is SEHNR and CDR2 is FQNEAQ in the germline V gene (reference sequence). CDR3 in DNA: TGTGCCAGCAGCTTGTACCCCCGGGACACCGAACAGCCCCAGCATTTT. Protein sequence: CASSLYPRDTEQPQHF.

At least ten counts were recorded for this clonotype. The genes are TRBV4-2 and TRBJ1-4; D is undetermined. Germline V lookup: CDR1 LGHNA, CDR2 YNFKEQ. The CDR3 is made up of 16 amino acids. The ends were cut back, 4 bases at V and 0 bases at J, with 12 bases in the middle. CDR3 DNA sequence: TGTGCCAGCAGCCGGAAAAGGATTGCAACTAATGAAAAACTGTTTTTT. Translated: CASSRKRIATNEKLFF.

V is TRBV4-2 and J is TRBJ2-2; D assignment may be TRBD1 or TRBD2 (5 bases each). The CDR3 consists of 15 residues. Germline V lookup: CDR1 LGHNA, CDR2 YNFKEQ. Trimming left V 0 bases short and J 4 bases short, with 9 bases between. CDR3 amino acids: CASSQERDGTGELFF. In DNA form, the CDR3 reads TGTGCCAGCAGCCAAGAAAGGGACGGCACCGGGGAGCTGTTTTTT.

The J gene is TRBJ2-2, the V gene TRBV3-1; 10 nucleotides align to TRBD1. Germline lookup yields CDR1 LGHDT and CDR2 YNNKEL (reference sequence). The trim removed 4 bases at V and 0 bases at J, leaving 2 bases unmatched. The CDR3 totals 16 residues. The CDR3 reads CASSRGQGPNTGELFF. CDR3 nucleotides: TGTGCCAGCAGCCGGGGACAGGGGCCGAACACCGGGGAGCTGTTTTTT.

Only a few counts were recorded for this clonotype. One end of the junction fails to match germline, which may point to a read error. The chain recombines TRBV28 with TRBJ2-3; 11 bases line up with TRBD1. Germline CDR1 reads MDHEN; CDR2 reads SYDVKM. The CDR3 length is 17 residues. The CDR3 nucleotides are TGTTCCAGCAGTTACGGGTTCGGACAGGGGGCTCGAGATACGCAGTATTTT. This translates into CSSSYGFGQGARDTQYF.

This clonotype was seen a single time. The chain employs TRBV7-2 and TRBJ1-3; D ambiguous. CDR3 length: 13 residues. Trimming cost V 1 base and J 6 bases, with 7 bases left between them. CDR1 and CDR2 (germline): SGHTA, FQGNSA. CDR3 residues: CASSLVSENTIYF. The DNA for the CDR3 is TGTGCCAGCAGCTTAGTGTCAGAAAACACCATATATTTT. Combining the CDR3 with reference TRBV7-2 and TRBJ1-3 gives the whole variable domain GAGVSQSPSNKVTEKGKDVELRCDPISGHTALYWYRQSLGQGLEFLIYFQGNSAPDKSGLPSDRFSAERTGGSVSTLTIQRTQQEDSAVYLCASSLVSENTIYFGEGSWLTVV.

This clonotype has a handful of counts. The V gene is TRBV18, the J gene TRBJ2-7, with TRBD1 identical over 9 bases. V dropped 8 bases and J dropped 5; count of bases not matched to a gene: 7. Germline assignment: CDR1 KGHSH and CDR2 LQKENI. CDR3 length: 13 amino acids. The CDR3, as DNA: TGTGCCAGCGCCCGGGACAGGGAGGACGAGCAGTACTTC. This codes for CASARDREDEQYF.

There are many counts of this clonotype. This CDR3 is CGGRSSYNSPLHF. CDR3 coding DNA: TGTGGAGGCCGGAGCTCCTATAATTCACCCCTCCACTTT. V and J are TRBV7-2 and TRBJ1-6; D unclear. Germline V lookup: CDR1 SGHTA, CDR2 FQGNSA. CDR3 length equals 13 residues. The complete variable domain, with remaining parts taken from reference TRBV7-2 and TRBJ1-6, reads GAGVSQSPSNKVTEKGKDVELRCDPISGHTALYWYRQSLGQGLEFLIYFQGNSAPDKSGLPSDRFSAERTGGSVSTLTIQRTQQEDSAVYLCGGRSSYNSPLHFGNGTRLTVT.

A word on this clonotype: A much bigger clone sits one base away, suggesting this may be a read error. This rearrangement joins TRBV6-5 to TRBJ2-2; maybe TRBD1 (6 bases). The CDR3 contains 17 residues. Germline V CDR1 and CDR2: MNHEY, SVGAGI. CDR3 bases: TGTGCCAGCAGTTACGATCTCCGGACAGAGAACACCGGGGATCTGTTTTTT. Protein product: CASSYDLRTENTGDLFF.

The rearrangement joins TRBV27 to TRBJ2-1, with D unclear. This CDR3 has 15 amino acids. Germline V CDR1 and CDR2: MNHEY, SMNVEV (reference sequence). Trimming removed 7 bases at V and 0 bases at J, with 13 bases between. The CDR3 protein is CASTSSASSYNEQFF. The CDR3 DNA is TGTGCCAGCACTTCGAGCGCGAGCTCCTACAATGAGCAGTTCTTC.

This clonotype was seen at least ten times. The chain uses TRBV20-1 and TRBJ1-5; D possibly corresponds to TRBD1 (5 bases). CDR1 and CDR2 (germline): DFQATT, SNEGSKA (reference sequence). The CDR3 loop spans 13 amino acids. V shed 5 bases and J shed 5 bases, with 13 bases lying between them. CDR3 DNA: TGCAGTGCTCAGGGATCGAGGGATCAGCCCCAGCATTTT. It is translated as CSAQGSRDQPQHF.

The chain carries TRBV24-1 and TRBJ2-1; unclear D gene. V gave up 6 bases and J gave up 7 bases, with 9 bases separating them. CDR3 length: 12 amino acids. From germline, CDR1 is KGHDR and CDR2 SFDVKD. The CDR3 loop reads CATSLGWNEQFF. The CDR3 DNA sequence: TGTGCCACCAGTCTGGGTTGGAATGAGCAGTTCTTC.

This clonotype has a handful of counts. The genes are TRBV11-1 and TRBJ2-1, with D tentatively TRBD1 (5 bases). The CDR3 sequence is 17 residues long. CDR1 is SGHAT, CDR2 FQDESV, per germline (reference sequence). The ends were cut back, 5 bases at V and 0 bases at J, with 17 bases in the middle. This CDR3 is CASSERGWGSSYNEQFF. DNA of the CDR3: TGTGCCAGCAGCGAAAGGGGATGGGGAAGCTCCTACAATGAGCAGTTCTTC.

The chain has TRBV5-8 and TRBJ2-7; D call uncertain. The CDR3 has 13 amino acids. Germline loops: CDR1 SGHTS, CDR2 YDEGEE. The V and J ends lost 7 bases and 0 bases respectively, with 11 bases between them. The CDR3 nucleotides are TGTGCCAGCCAAGACCCCCCCTCCTACGAGCAGTACTTC. Amino acid sequence: CASQDPPSYEQYF.

V and J are TRBV20-1 and TRBJ2-1; the match to TRBD2 covers 8 bases. The CDR3 length is 12 residues. Germline V gives CDR1 DFQATT, CDR2 SNEGSKA (reference sequence). CDR3 residues: CRPSGGENEQFF. The CDR3 DNA reads TGCAGACCCTCGGGAGGGGAGAATGAGCAGTTCTTC.

This clonotype showed up just a few times. The V and J genes are TRBV6-1 and TRBJ2-3; D is possibly TRBD1 (5 bases). This CDR3 spans 14 amino acids. V gave up 2 bases and J gave up 4 bases, with 10 bases separating them. Germline CDR1 MNHNS, CDR2 SASEGT. CDR3 sequence (DNA): TGTGCCAGCAGTGAACCGACAGAAGCAGATACGCAGTATTTT. This sequence encodes CASSEPTEADTQYF.

This clonotype was detected many times. The gene calls are TRBV7-9 and TRBJ2-7; tentative D call: TRBD2 (5 bases). V was cut by 3 bases and J by 2 bases, with 8 bases left in between. This CDR3 contains 13 residues. CDR1 SEHNR and CDR2 FQNEAQ come from the germline V gene (reference sequence). The CDR3 DNA reads TGTGCCAGCAGCTTCCCCGGGGCCTACGAGCAGTACTTC. Residues: CASSFPGAYEQYF. The variable domain in full, with the rest retrieved from reference TRBV7-9 and TRBJ2-7, is DTGVSQNPRHKITKRGQNVTFRCDPISEHNRLYWYRQTLGQGPEFLTYFQNEAQLEKSRLLSDRFSAERPKGSFSTLEIQRTEQGDSAMYLCASSFPGAYEQYFGPGTRLTVT.

This clonotype was counted between two and nine times. This chain connects TRBV29-1 to TRBJ2-1, with D perhaps TRBD2 (5 bases). The germline CDR1 and CDR2 sequences are SQVTM and ANQGSEA. V lost 7 bases and J lost 8, with 9 bases in between. This CDR3 region has 10 residues. In DNA form, the CDR3 reads TGCAGCGCCGGAGCGGATGAGCAGTTCTTC. Amino acids: CSAGADEQFF.

This rearrangement joins TRBV2 to TRBJ1-6, with a tentative D call TRBD1 (5 bases). Germline V gene lookup returns CDR1 SNHLY and CDR2 FYNNEI. The CDR3 totals 15 residues. Trimming removed 3 bases from V and 7 bases from J, with 13 bases in between. The CDR3 DNA follows: TGTGCCAGCAGTGATAGGGCAGGGTCGAATTCACCCCTCCACTTT. This sequence encodes CASSDRAGSNSPLHF.

This clonotype came up a few times. The chain has TRBV5-5 and TRBJ1-1; D uncertain. CDR3 size: 13 residues. Germline V CDR1 and CDR2: SGHKS, YYEKEE (reference sequence). Trimming took off 0 bases at V and 4 bases at J, with 7 bases between the two ends. The CDR3 bases are TGTGCCAGCAGCTTGGGCGAGGTCACTGAAGCTTTCTTT. Amino acid sequence: CASSLGEVTEAFF.

This clonotype was recorded many times. The chain joins TRBV9 to TRBJ2-7; D perhaps matches TRBD2 (6 bases). The V gene's germline CDR1 is SGDLS and CDR2 YYNGEE. V was cut by 0 bases and J by 0 bases, with 7 bases left in between. The CDR3 sequence is 14 residues long. CDR3 bases: TGTGCCAGCAGCGTAGGGGACTCCTCCTACGAGCAGTACTTC. Encoded protein: CASSVGDSSYEQYF.

The CDR3 region is CASSETQGFGEQYF. DNA for the CDR3: TGTGCCAGCAGTGAAACACAGGGGTTCGGGGAGCAGTACTTC. This chain uses TRBV6-1 with TRBJ2-7; 7 bases match TRBD1. V dropped 2 bases and J dropped 7; count of bases not matched to a gene: 8. Germline V lookup: CDR1 MNHNS, CDR2 SASEGT. This CDR3 is built from 14 residues.

In this sample, this clonotype turned up a few times. The rearrangement joins TRBV30 to TRBJ2-7, with 7 nucleotides matching TRBD1. Trimming removed 2 bases from V and 6 bases from J; junction bases left unmatched: 7. Germline V CDR1 and CDR2: GTSNPN, SVGIG (reference sequence). This CDR3 region has 13 residues. CDR3 loop: CAWSKTGIGEQYF. CDR3 DNA: TGTGCCTGGAGTAAGACAGGGATTGGCGAGCAGTACTTC.

The rearrangement links TRBV20-1 to TRBJ2-3; no definite D call. The CDR3 loop spans 11 amino acids. The V end was cut by 6 bases, the J end by 4 bases, with 8 bases between. CDR1 is DFQATT, CDR2 SNEGSKA, per germline (reference sequence). The CDR3 here is CSAAKADTQYF. The CDR3 coding sequence is TGCAGTGCCGCCAAGGCAGATACGCAGTATTTT.

This clonotype was detected a few times. The chain employs TRBV25-1 and TRBJ2-5, with a tentative D call TRBD1 (5 bases). V lost 8 bases and J lost 4, with 11 bases in between. Germline-derived CDR1 and CDR2 are MGHDK and SYGVNS. The length of the CDR3 is 12 residues. The CDR3: CASRRVGETQYF. DNA for the CDR3: TGTGCCAGCCGCAGGGTGGGAGAGACCCAGTACTTC.